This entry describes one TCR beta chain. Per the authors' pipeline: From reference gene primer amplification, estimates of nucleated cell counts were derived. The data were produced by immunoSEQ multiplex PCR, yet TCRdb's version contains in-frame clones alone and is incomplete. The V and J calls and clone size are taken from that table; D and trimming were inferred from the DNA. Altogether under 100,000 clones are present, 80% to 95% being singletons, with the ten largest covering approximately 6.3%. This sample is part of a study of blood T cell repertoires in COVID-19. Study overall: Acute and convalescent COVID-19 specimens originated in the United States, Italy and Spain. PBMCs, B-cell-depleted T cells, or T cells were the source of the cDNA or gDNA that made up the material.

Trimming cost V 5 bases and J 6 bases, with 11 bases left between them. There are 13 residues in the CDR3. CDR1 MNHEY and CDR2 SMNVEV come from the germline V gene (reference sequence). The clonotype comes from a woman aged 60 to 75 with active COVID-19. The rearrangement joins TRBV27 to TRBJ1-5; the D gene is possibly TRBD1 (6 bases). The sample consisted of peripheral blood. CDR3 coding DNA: TGTGCCAGCAGTCAACAGGGTATTCAGCCCCAGCATTTT. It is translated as CASSQQGIQPQHF.